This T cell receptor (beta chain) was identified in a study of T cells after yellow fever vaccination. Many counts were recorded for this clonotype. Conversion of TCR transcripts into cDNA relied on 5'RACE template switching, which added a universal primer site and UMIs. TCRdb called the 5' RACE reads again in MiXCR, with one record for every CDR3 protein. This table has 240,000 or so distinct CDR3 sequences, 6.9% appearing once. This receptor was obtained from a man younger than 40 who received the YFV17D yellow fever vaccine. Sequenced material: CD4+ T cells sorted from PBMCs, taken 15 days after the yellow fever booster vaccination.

As DNA, the CDR3 is TGTGCCAGCAGTGCAGGGCTTAACTACAATGAGCAGTTCTTC. It encodes CASSAGLNYNEQFF. The chain recombines TRBV6-1 with TRBJ2-1; D might be TRBD1 (5 bases). This CDR3 is 14 amino acids long. Deletions cut 4 bases from V and 3 bases from J, with 10 bases between. Germline CDR1 and CDR2: MNHNS and SASEGT.